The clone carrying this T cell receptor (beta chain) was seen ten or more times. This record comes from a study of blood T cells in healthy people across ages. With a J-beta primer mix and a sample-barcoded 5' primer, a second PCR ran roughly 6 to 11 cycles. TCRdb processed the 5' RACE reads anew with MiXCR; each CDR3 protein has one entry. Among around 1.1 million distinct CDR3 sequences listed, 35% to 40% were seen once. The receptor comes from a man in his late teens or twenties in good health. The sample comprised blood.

As DNA, the CDR3 is TGTGCCAGCAGGTCGACAGGGAATCAGCCCCAGCATTTT. It encodes CASRSTGNQPQHF. The chain has TRBV12-3 or TRBV12-4 and TRBJ1-5; TRBD1 matches 7 bases. CDR3 length equals 13 residues. V gave up 6 bases and J gave up 4 bases; unmatched junction bases: 3.